The 24 T cell receptor beta chains below all came from one sample that was sequenced in a study of cytomegalovirus exposure and HLA in healthy donors. A multiplex PCR was run with 60 Vbeta primers and 13 Jbeta primers. Measured with immunoSEQ multiplex PCR; TCRdb has only the in-frame clones, and not every one. The sample carries under 150,000 clones, over 60% recorded once. Sequencing used PBMCs. The source of these receptors is a human donor in good health.

The chain combines TRBV5-6 with TRBJ1-2, with 12 positions matching TRBD1. This CDR3 spans 16 amino acids. The V gene's germline CDR1 is SGHDT and CDR2 YYEEEE. The ends lost 4 bases at V and 8 bases at J; junction bases unmatched: 12. As DNA, the CDR3 is TGTGCCAGCAGCCTGGGACAGGGGGCGCGTTACGGCGGCTACACCTTC. It specifies CASSLGQGARYGGYTF.

The chain carries TRBV19 and TRBJ2-7, with D perhaps matching TRBD2 (6 bases). V lost 6 bases to trimming and J lost 5 bases, with 14 bases between them. The CDR3 has 13 amino acids. From germline, CDR1 is LNHDA and CDR2 SQIVND (reference sequence). The chain's CDR3 is CASSPGGTHEQYF. In DNA, the CDR3 is TGTGCCAGTAGCCCGGGCGGGACCCACGAGCAGTACTTC.

This chain joins TRBV19 and TRBJ2-1, with 11 bases lining up with TRBD2. This CDR3 has 15 amino acids. Germline CDR1 LNHDA, CDR2 SQIVND (reference sequence). J lost 5 bases, V lost 5 bases, and 5 bases had no gene match. CDR3: CASSSSGGHNNEQFF. The CDR3 DNA reads TGTGCCAGTAGTTCTAGCGGGGGGCATAACAATGAGCAGTTCTTC.

The chain joins TRBV30 to TRBJ2-5; TRBD2 might be the D (6 bases). The J call may be faulty, since TRBJ2-7 better matches the DNA end. Germline values: CDR1 GTSNPN, CDR2 SVGIG (reference sequence). This CDR3 comprises 15 residues. The CDR3 DNA follows: TGTGCCTGGATGAACGTAGCGGCTGCGGTCTACGAGCAGTACTTC. Translation gives CAWMNVAAAVYEQYF.

There are a few counts of this clone. J is TRBJ2-5 and V is TRBV4-2; perhaps TRBD2 as D (5 bases). This CDR3 is built from 14 residues. The V end was cut by 1 base, the J end by 1 base, with 7 bases between. CDR1 and CDR2 from the germline V gene are LGHNA and YNFKEQ. CDR3 nucleotide sequence: TGTGCCAGCAGCCAAGGAGAGGGCCAAGAGACCCAGTACTTC. Its protein product is CASSQGEGQETQYF.

This chain connects TRBV6-5 to TRBJ1-1; 7 bases are a match to TRBD1. Germline values: CDR1 MNHEY, CDR2 SVGAGI. V was clipped by 6 bases and J by 4 bases; unmatched bases: 8. The CDR3 is made up of 14 amino acids. For the CDR3, the DNA is TGTGCCAGCAGCAGACAGGGCCCGGGCACTGAAGCTTTCTTT. It is translated as CASSRQGPGTEAFF.

Remarks on this clone: One end of the junction is discordant with germline, which a read error may explain. V usage is TRBV7-9 and J usage is TRBJ2-7, with 10 bases that match TRBD1. Germline V gene lookup returns CDR1 SEHNR and CDR2 FQNEAQ (reference sequence). The CDR3 runs to 15 residues. CDR3 bases: TGTTCCAGCAGCCCCCGGGACAGGGGCCCCTACGAGCAGTACTTC. This sequence encodes CSSSPRDRGPYEQYF.

The J gene is TRBJ2-5, the V gene TRBV7-6, with TRBD1 as a possible D gene (6 bases). The CDR3 runs 18 residues. The V gene lost 1 base and the J gene lost 1 base, with 19 bases spanning the gap. The germline V gene encodes CDR1 SGHVS and CDR2 FNYEAQ. The CDR3, as DNA: TGTGCCAGCAGCTTAGGAGCGAGACAGGTGCTTACCCAAGAGACCCAGTACTTC. It yields the protein CASSLGARQVLTQETQYF.

This clone came up once. The chain links TRBV19 to TRBJ1-5; 8 nucleotides match TRBD1. J was trimmed by 3 bases and V by 10 bases; bases with no gene match: 14. Germline loops: CDR1 LNHDA, CDR2 SQIVND (reference sequence). The CDR3 length is 16 residues. In DNA, the CDR3 is TGTGCCACCCTTCGATCCCACAGGGGGGTCAATCAGCCCCAGCATTTT. Residues: CATLRSHRGVNQPQHF.

The chain combines TRBV28 with TRBJ2-3; 16 bases are shared with TRBD2. The ends lost 4 bases at V and 2 bases at J; junction bases unmatched: 15. Per germline, CDR1 MDHEN and CDR2 SYDVKM. This CDR3 has 21 residues. CDR3 nucleotides: TGTGCCAGCAGTTCCCTAACCTCGGGACTAGCGGGAGGGCGGCACACAGATACGCAGTATTTT. Protein sequence: CASSSLTSGLAGGRHTDTQYF. The full variable domain, with the rest looked up from reference TRBV28 and TRBJ2-3, is DVKVTQSSRYLVKRTGEKVFLECVQDMDHENMFWYRQDPGLGLRLIYFSYDVKMKEKGDIPEGYSVSREKKERFSLILESASTNQTSMYLCASSSLTSGLAGGRHTDTQYFGPGTRLTVL.

A few counts support this clone. The chain carries TRBV2 and TRBJ2-1; D might be TRBD1 (8 bases). CDR3 length: 16 amino acids. In germline, CDR1 is SNHLY, CDR2 FYNNEI. The V end was cut by 6 bases, the J end by 6 bases, with 21 bases between. The CDR3: CASSRTGRGSGNEQFF. DNA for the CDR3: TGTGCCAGCAGCCGGACAGGGAGGGGTTCGGGCAATGAGCAGTTCTTC.

V and J are TRBV29-1 and TRBJ2-2, with 9 bases fitting TRBD1. Germline V CDR1 and CDR2: SQVTM, ANQGSEA. V trimming: 7 bases; J trimming: 6 bases; junction bases outside the gene matches: 12. The CDR3 spans 15 residues. CDR3: CSGTLGTGLPGELFF. In DNA form, the CDR3 reads TGCAGCGGGACGTTGGGGACAGGGTTGCCCGGGGAGCTGTTTTTT.

This clone was recorded once. J is TRBJ2-7 and V is TRBV11-2; D unresolved. Germline V gene data show CDR1 as SGHAT and CDR2 as FQNNGV. This CDR3 spans 12 amino acids. V was trimmed by 7 bases and J by 1 base, leaving 8 bases between them. The CDR3 protein is CASTSTSYEQYF. CDR3 coding DNA: TGTGCCAGCACCTCAACTTCCTACGAGCAGTACTTC.

This clone was found once. This chain joins TRBV6-6 and TRBJ2-6; possible D gene TRBD2, 5 bases. CDR3 length: 14 residues. With 8 bases removed from V and 2 bases from J, the gap between germline ends came to 10 bases. Germline V lookup: CDR1 MNHNY, CDR2 SVGAGI (reference sequence). CDR3 DNA sequence: TGTGCCAGCGCAGGAGGCGCTGGGGCCAACGTCCTGACTTTC. As protein: CASAGGAGANVLTF.

This clone showed up just a few times. J is TRBJ2-7 and V is TRBV19, with D possibly matching TRBD1 (6 bases). V dropped 0 bases and J dropped 4 bases, with 7 bases sitting between them. Germline V CDR1 and CDR2: LNHDA, SQIVND (reference sequence). The CDR3 is 13 residues long. The CDR3, as DNA: TGTGCCAGTAGTATAGAGGGGGCGTACGAGCAGTACTTC. Its translation: CASSIEGAYEQYF.

The chain uses TRBV27 and TRBJ2-7; possibly TRBD2 for D (7 bases). V gave up 6 bases and J gave up 4 bases, with 22 bases separating them. The germline gives CDR1 MNHEY, CDR2 SMNVEV (reference sequence). CDR3 length: 16 residues. CDR3 nucleotides: TGTGCCAGCAGCCCCCGGGGGCGGGAGTTCTTATACGAGCAGTACTTC. This encodes CASSPRGREFLYEQYF.

The V and J genes are TRBV7-2 and TRBJ2-7, with D perhaps TRBD2 (6 bases). Germline CDR1 reads SGHTA; CDR2 reads FQGNSA. CDR3 length equals 13 residues. Between the trimmed V and J ends, which lost 0 bases and 3 bases, there was a span of 6 bases. CDR3 nucleotide sequence: TGTGCCAGCAGCTTAGCGGAGGGCTACGAGCAGTACTTC. It specifies CASSLAEGYEQYF.

This clone was found once. The chain carries TRBV19 and TRBJ1-1; D is uncertain. This CDR3 spans 17 amino acids. Between the trimmed V and J ends, which lost 5 bases and 6 bases, there was a span of 25 bases. Looked up from germline, CDR1 is LNHDA and CDR2 is SQIVND (reference sequence). The CDR3 coding sequence is TGTGCCAGTAGTGCCTCTCGGGAAAGTTTCCTTGTCGCTGAAGCTTTCTTT. Translating gives CASSASRESFLVAEAFF. The full variable domain, rest sourced from reference TRBV19 and TRBJ1-1, is DGGITQSPKYLFRKEGQNVTLSCEQNLNHDAMYWYRQDPGQGLRLIYYSQIVNDFQKGDIAEGYSVSREKKESFPLTVTSAQKNPTAFYLCASSASRESFLVAEAFFGQGTRLTVV.

In this sample, this clone turned up a few times. Different DNA sequences within this sample yield the same CDR3. The chain joins TRBV6-6 to TRBJ2-7, with D tentatively TRBD2 (6 bases). The CDR3 length is 16 residues. Between the trimmed V and J ends, which lost 0 bases and 2 bases, there was a span of 14 bases. CDR1 is MNHNY and CDR2 is SVGAGI in the germline V gene (reference sequence). The CDR3 DNA is TGTGCCAGCAGTTACTCGTACAGAGGGAGGACCTACGAGCAGTACTTC. It codes for CASSYSYRGRTYEQYF.

The chain combines TRBV19 with TRBJ2-1, with TRBD1 matching 9 bases. The CDR3 length is 16 residues. CDR1 and CDR2 (germline): LNHDA, SQIVND (reference sequence). Losses at the gene ends were 4 bases for V and 2 bases for J; bases not matched to a gene: 6. In nucleotides, the CDR3 is TGTGCCAGTAGTAATAGGGGACAGGGTACCTACAATGAGCAGTTCTTC. Amino acid sequence: CASSNRGQGTYNEQFF.

This clone was recorded once. This rearrangement joins TRBV5-1 to TRBJ2-5, with 9 bases identical to TRBD2. J lost 1 base, V lost 1 base, and 5 bases had no gene match. The CDR3 runs to 16 residues. The germline V gene has CDR1 SGHRS and CDR2 YFSETQ. The CDR3 DNA follows: TGCGCCAGCAGCTTGTCGGGACTAGCAGCCCAAGAGACCCAGTACTTC. It yields the protein CASSLSGLAAQETQYF.

This CDR3 is CASSGAKGATQYF. The DNA of the CDR3 is TGTGCCAGCAGTGGGGCTAAAGGGGCTACGCAGTATTTT. The gene calls are TRBV28 and TRBJ2-3; TRBD1 might be the D (5 bases). Germline CDR1 and CDR2: MDHEN and SYDVKM. CDR3 length: 13 residues. V was clipped by 5 bases and J by 8 bases, with 14 bases between them.

This clone was recorded only once. The rearrangement uses TRBV6-5 and TRBJ1-2; unclear D gene. The CDR3 extends over 15 amino acids. Germline lookup yields CDR1 MNHEY and CDR2 SVGAGI. The V gene lost 5 bases and the J gene lost 0 bases, with 13 bases spanning the gap. Here the CDR3 reads CASSVQHPSNYGYTF. The CDR3 nucleotides read TGTGCCAGCAGTGTTCAACATCCGTCTAACTATGGCTACACCTTC.

The V call is TRBV27, the J call TRBJ2-1, with 8 positions matching TRBD1. The CDR3 loop spans 15 amino acids. The germline V gene has CDR1 MNHEY and CDR2 SMNVEV (reference sequence). Unmatched junction bases numbered 5, after V lost 3 bases and J lost 4 bases. This chain's CDR3 is CASSLEQGAYNEQFF. Here the CDR3 DNA reads TGTGCCAGCAGTTTGGAGCAGGGGGCTTACAATGAGCAGTTCTTC.